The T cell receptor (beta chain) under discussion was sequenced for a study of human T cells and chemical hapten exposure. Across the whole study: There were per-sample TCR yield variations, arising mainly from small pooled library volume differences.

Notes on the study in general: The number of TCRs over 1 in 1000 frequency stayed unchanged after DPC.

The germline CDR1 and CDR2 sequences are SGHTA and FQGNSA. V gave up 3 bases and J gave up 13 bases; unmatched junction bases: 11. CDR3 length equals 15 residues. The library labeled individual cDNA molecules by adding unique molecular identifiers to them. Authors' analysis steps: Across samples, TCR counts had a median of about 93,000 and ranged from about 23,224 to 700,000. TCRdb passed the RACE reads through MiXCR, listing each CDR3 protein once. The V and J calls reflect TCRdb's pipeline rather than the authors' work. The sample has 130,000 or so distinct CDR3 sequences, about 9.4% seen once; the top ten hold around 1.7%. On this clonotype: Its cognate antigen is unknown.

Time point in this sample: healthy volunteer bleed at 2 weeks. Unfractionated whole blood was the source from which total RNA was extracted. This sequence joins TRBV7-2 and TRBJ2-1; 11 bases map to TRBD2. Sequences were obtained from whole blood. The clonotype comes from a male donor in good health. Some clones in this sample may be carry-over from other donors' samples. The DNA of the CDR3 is TGTGCCAGCAGCTTGGGACTAGCGGCCTTCGGGGTTCAGTTCTTC. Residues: CASSLGLAAFGVQFF. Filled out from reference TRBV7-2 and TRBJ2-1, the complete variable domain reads GAGVSQSPSNKVTEKGKDVELRCDPISGHTALYWYRQSLGQGLEFLIYFQGNSAPDKSGLPSDRFSAERTGGSVSTLTIQRTQQEDSAVYLCASSLGLAAFGVQFFGPGTRLTVL.